This T cell receptor beta chain was obtained from a study of cytomegalovirus exposure and HLA in healthy donors (TCRdb year 2017). With regard to the full study: The 500 to 800 repertoires of the first cohort and the roughly 120 validation repertoires were produced on the same platform, according to a later analysis. The study aimed to test whether cataloging public T cell receptors could reveal signatures of past pathogen exposure. Besides the first cohort of around 670 subjects, a separate validation cohort made up of roughly 120 different subjects was used. To predict cytomegalovirus infection status, the study brought together high-throughput TCR immunosequencing, statistical association of individual TCRs with disease status, and machine learning.

The method was the immunoSEQ multiplex PCR assay. For the original study's pipeline: A statistical classification framework was developed to diagnose cytomegalovirus status using the catalog of TCR beta chain sequences. Not all clones reach the TCRdb copy of this immuneACCESS table, which keeps in-frame sequences only. Checked studies attribute under half of the gap to unresolved V genes and leave the rest unexplained. That table supplies the V and J calls and clone size; D and trimming were determined from the DNA. In all, the sample holds hundreds of thousands of clones, and 75% to 90% of those were seen once. The ten largest make up roughly 6% of the sample. The research as a whole found: The classifier was reported to diagnose cytomegalovirus status with high specificity and sensitivity in both the original cohort and the validation cohort. In a later analysis, TCRs clustered in the first cohort were found to also tend to co-occur in the approximately 120 validation repertoires, with 94% of cluster scores above 0. A total of some 180 TCR beta chains were listed by the study as associated with cytomegalovirus. Three of the identified cytomegalovirus-associated TCR beta chains were confirmed in vitro to be specific for cytomegalovirus antigens. The validation cohort had no HLA typing available for a later analysis, so co-occurrence within that cohort was assessed over all 120 repertoires. The authors suggested that the approach could potentially be extended to other disease states and immunological phenotypes. Across donors, most TCR sequences were observed very rarely, whereas some public TCRs were present in many individuals.

The donors were included in the validation cohort of 100 to 150 subjects, a group kept apart from the roughly 700-subject first cohort. As for this clone: Its cognate antigen has yet to be identified. It has no much larger one-base neighbor in the sample; base qualities were not kept. This specimen includes other DNA sequences encoding the same CDR3.

The CDR3 runs 13 amino acids, cysteine and phenylalanine included. The read is trimmed to its CDR3 DNA, 39 bases read in frame from base 1. The germline V gene provides CDR1 MNHNS and CDR2 SASEGT. Trimming costs V 3 bases and J 2 bases, and their ends lie 7 bases apart. The sequence is built from TRBV6-1 and TRBJ2-5; no confident D gene assignment can be made. Sequencing was done on a sample of PBMCs. The sequence was obtained from a young woman in good health and CMV-seronegative. The CDR3 amino acid sequence is: CASSDRVQETQYF. The bases read TGTGCCAGCAGTGACCGGGTACAAGAGACCCAGTACTTC.